This TCR beta chain was identified in a study of tumor-infiltrating lymphocytes in primary liver carcinoma. Background on the study: The study included patients who were men and women aged 30 to 69 years.

Starting material for RNA and DNA co-extraction consisted of about 20-33 mg of unsorted bulk tissue. Starting from approximately 470 ng of total RNA, TCR beta cDNA was produced with a primer in the constant region. Employing slightly modified ARM-PCR, three nested multiplex PCR rounds were run, and these gave rise to the TCR beta libraries. TCRdb re-derived calls from the multiplex PCR reads in MiXCR, one entry per CDR3 protein. The sample lists approximately 92,000 distinct CDR3 sequences; 55% to 70% were seen once. Comment on this clonotype: This may stem from a read error, because a much larger clone lies one nucleotide away.

The sample was liver tumor tissue from sampling region 5. Regarding subset: tumor region T5, tumor centre. This TCR was sampled from a woman aged 55 to 70 with primary liver carcinoma and hepatitis B virus infection.

The CDR3 here is CASQNKQAGPQEAQYF. The CDR3 region has the DNA TGCGCCAGCCAAAATAAACAGGCGGGGCCACAAGAGGCCCAGTACTTC. The gene calls are TRBV10-2 and TRBJ2-5; the D gene is possibly TRBD2 (6 bases). Germline V gene data show CDR1 as WSHSY and CDR2 as SAAADI. This CDR3 is built from 16 residues.